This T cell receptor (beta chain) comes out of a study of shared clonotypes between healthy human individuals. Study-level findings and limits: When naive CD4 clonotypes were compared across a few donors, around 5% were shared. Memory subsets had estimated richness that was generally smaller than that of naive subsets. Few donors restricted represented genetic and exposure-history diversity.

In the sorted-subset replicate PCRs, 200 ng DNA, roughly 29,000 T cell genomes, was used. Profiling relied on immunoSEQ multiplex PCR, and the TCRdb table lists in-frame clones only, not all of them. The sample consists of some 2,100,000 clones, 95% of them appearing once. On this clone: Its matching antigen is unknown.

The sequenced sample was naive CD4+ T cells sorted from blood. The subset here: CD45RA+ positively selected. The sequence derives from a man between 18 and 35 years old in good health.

CDR3 loop: CASSKEAVSTDTQYF. The CDR3 nucleotides are TGTGCCAGCAGCAAAGAGGCAGTTAGCACAGATACGCAGTATTTT. J is TRBJ2-3 and V is TRBV7-9; D not certain. Germline CDR1 reads SEHNR; CDR2 reads FQNEAQ (reference sequence). The CDR3 is 15 amino acids. Trimming took 5 bases from V and 0 from J, leaving 12 bases between them.